This is a list of T cell receptor beta chains from one sample in a study of identical twins. TCRdb re-derived calls from the 5' RACE reads in MiXCR, one entry per CDR3 protein. Of 600,000 to 700,000 distinct CDR3 sequences listed, around 20% are singletons. This same sample was also part of a study on T cells expressing NK-cell markers.

Sequenced sample: PBMCs. The source of these receptors is a woman aged 18-29 years in good health. CDR3s include the opening cysteine and the closing phenylalanine or tryptophan. The D gene is left open where the match is weak. A clone size is listed for some rows: how often the clone was seen (once, few, many), or a class if it is expanded.

J gene: TRBJ1-4
D gene: TRBD1
V gene: TRBV11-2
clone size: NA
CDR3 protein: CASSSDRGLGKLFF
CDR3 DNA: TGTGCCAGCAGCTCCGACAGGGGGCTAGGAAAACTGTTTTTT

J gene: TRBJ2-1
D gene: NA
V gene: TRBV20-1
clone size: NA
CDR3 protein: CSAETGTRSYNEQFF
CDR3 DNA: TGCAGTGCAGAAACCGGGACCCGCTCCTACAATGAGCAGTTCTTC

J gene: TRBJ1-1
D gene: NA
V gene: TRBV6-1
clone size: NA
CDR3 protein: CASSTGEAFEAFF
CDR3 DNA: TGTGCCAGCAGTACCGGGGAAGCCTTTGAAGCTTTCTTT

J gene: TRBJ2-1
D gene: NA
V gene: TRBV6-5
clone size: few
CDR3 protein: CASSYTGLPYNEQFF
CDR3 DNA: TGTGCCAGCAGCTATACAGGGCTTCCCTACAATGAGCAGTTCTTC

J gene: TRBJ2-7
D gene: NA
V gene: TRBV5-1
clone size: few
CDR3 protein: CASSSADNSYEQYF
CDR3 DNA: TGCGCCAGCAGCTCGGCAGACAATTCCTACGAGCAGTACTTC

J gene: TRBJ2-5
D gene: TRBD2
V gene: TRBV15
clone size: NA
CDR3 protein: CATSRVGLAGVGETQYF
CDR3 DNA: TGTGCCACCAGCAGAGTTGGGCTAGCGGGAGTTGGTGAGACCCAGTACTTC

J gene: TRBJ2-1
D gene: NA
V gene: TRBV29-1
clone size: NA
CDR3 protein: CSVGGFVPYNEQFF
CDR3 DNA: TGCAGCGTGGGGGGATTCGTTCCGTACAATGAGCAGTTCTTC

J gene: TRBJ2-2
D gene: NA
V gene: TRBV29-1
clone size: NA
CDR3 protein: CSVEERDRSTGELFF
CDR3 DNA: TGCAGCGTTGAGGAGCGAGACAGGAGCACCGGGGAGCTGTTTTTT

J gene: TRBJ2-3
D gene: NA
V gene: TRBV20-1
clone size: NA
CDR3 protein: CSASPPGGTDTQYF
CDR3 DNA: TGCAGTGCTAGTCCCCCCGGCGGCACAGATACGCAGTATTTT

J gene: TRBJ2-1
D gene: TRBD2
V gene: TRBV20-1
clone size: many
CDR3 protein: CSARVLADYNEQFF
CDR3 DNA: TGCAGTGCTAGAGTACTAGCGGATTACAATGAGCAGTTCTTC

J gene: TRBJ2-1
D gene: TRBD1
V gene: TRBV24-1
clone size: few
CDR3 protein: CATSDPRQGSYNEQFF
CDR3 DNA: TGTGCCACCAGTGATCCGCGACAGGGCTCCTACAATGAGCAGTTCTTC

J gene: TRBJ2-5
D gene: NA
V gene: TRBV28
clone size: NA
CDR3 protein: CAEQGRTQETQYF
CDR3 DNA: TGTGCCGAGCAGGGACGGACTCAGGAGACCCAGTACTTC

J gene: TRBJ2-4
D gene: NA
V gene: TRBV28
clone size: few
CDR3 protein: CASSSTHGIQYF
CDR3 DNA: TGTGCCAGCAGTTCCACCCACGGCATTCAGTACTTC

J gene: TRBJ2-3
D gene: TRBD2
V gene: TRBV7-9
clone size: NA
CDR3 protein: CASSGPGLAGSLDTQYF
CDR3 DNA: TGTGCCAGCAGCGGACCGGGACTAGCGGGGTCCCTAGATACGCAGTATTTT

J gene: TRBJ2-1
D gene: TRBD2
V gene: TRBV10-3
clone size: NA
CDR3 protein: CAAIGNSAGGYNEQFF
CDR3 DNA: TGTGCGGCCATCGGGAATTCGGCGGGAGGGTACAATGAGCAGTTCTTC

J gene: TRBJ1-1
D gene: NA
V gene: TRBV19
clone size: NA
CDR3 protein: CASSAQEYRNTEAFF
CDR3 DNA: TGTGCCAGTAGTGCCCAGGAATATCGGAACACTGAAGCTTTCTTT

J gene: TRBJ1-4
D gene: NA
V gene: TRBV12-3/TRBV12-4
clone size: NA
CDR3 protein: CASSFSSGLEKLFF
CDR3 DNA: TGTGCCAGCAGTTTTTCATCGGGGCTTGAAAAACTGTTTTTT

J gene: TRBJ2-4
D gene: TRBD2
V gene: TRBV12-3/TRBV12-4
clone size: few
CDR3 protein: CAILREGKNIQYF
CDR3 DNA: TGTGCCATCTTGCGGGAGGGCAAAAACATTCAGTACTTC

J gene: TRBJ2-7
D gene: TRBD2
V gene: TRBV5-5
clone size: NA
CDR3 protein: CASSLVSGSPYEQYF
CDR3 DNA: TGTGCCAGCAGCTTGGTAAGCGGGAGCCCCTACGAGCAGTACTTC

J gene: TRBJ2-3
D gene: NA
V gene: TRBV7-9
clone size: many
CDR3 protein: CASSLGPTVSDTQYF
CDR3 DNA: TGTGCCAGCAGCTTAGGCCCGACAGTCTCAGATACGCAGTATTTT

J gene: TRBJ2-1
D gene: TRBD1
V gene: TRBV29-1
clone size: few
CDR3 protein: CSARTGGPF
CDR3 DNA: TGCAGCGCCCGGACAGGCGGTCCCTTC

J gene: TRBJ1-6
D gene: TRBD1
V gene: TRBV20-1
clone size: NA
CDR3 protein: CSATGQGSVGENSPLHF
CDR3 DNA: TGCAGTGCTACTGGACAGGGCTCCGTAGGGGAAAATTCACCCCTCCACTTT

J gene: TRBJ2-1
D gene: NA
V gene: TRBV20-1
clone size: NA
CDR3 protein: CSARTGQLYNEQFF
CDR3 DNA: TGCAGTGCTAGAACAGGACAGCTTTACAATGAGCAGTTCTTC

J gene: TRBJ1-1
D gene: NA
V gene: TRBV5-5
clone size: few
CDR3 protein: CASSLHSWAFF
CDR3 DNA: TGTGCCAGCAGCCTACACAGCTGGGCTTTCTTT

J gene: TRBJ2-5
D gene: TRBD1
V gene: TRBV9
clone size: NA
CDR3 protein: CASSEAGTGEENF
CDR3 DNA: TGTGCCAGCAGCGAGGCCGGGACAGGGGAAGAGAACTTC

J gene: TRBJ1-5
D gene: NA
V gene: TRBV12-3/TRBV12-4
clone size: few
CDR3 protein: CASGRTDSNQPQHF
CDR3 DNA: TGTGCCAGCGGGCGGACGGATAGCAATCAGCCCCAGCATTTT

J gene: TRBJ1-2
D gene: NA
V gene: TRBV27
clone size: few
CDR3 protein: CATSRTKTSNYGYTF
CDR3 DNA: TGTGCCACCAGTAGGACTAAGACGTCTAACTATGGCTACACCTTC

J gene: TRBJ2-2
D gene: NA
V gene: TRBV5-1
clone size: NA
CDR3 protein: CASSFYPVGTPRPGELFF
CDR3 DNA: TGCGCCAGCAGCTTTTATCCTGTAGGGACGCCTCGGCCCGGGGAGCTGTTTTTT

J gene: TRBJ1-2
D gene: NA
V gene: TRBV5-6
clone size: NA
CDR3 protein: CASSFRLEGYTF
CDR3 DNA: TGTGCCAGCAGCTTTCGCCTGGAGGGCTACACCTTC

J gene: TRBJ2-4
D gene: NA
V gene: TRBV6-1
clone size: NA
CDR3 protein: CASSPGPQRGTNIQYF
CDR3 DNA: TGTGCCAGCAGTCCCGGACCTCAGAGGGGTACAAACATTCAGTACTTC

J gene: TRBJ2-7
D gene: NA
V gene: TRBV20-1
clone size: NA
CDR3 protein: CSASLITGTPGDEQYF
CDR3 DNA: TGCAGTGCTAGCCTCATTACCGGGACTCCCGGTGACGAGCAGTACTTC

J gene: TRBJ1-1
D gene: NA
V gene: TRBV29-1
clone size: few
CDR3 protein: CSVSRTDLNTEAFF
CDR3 DNA: TGCAGCGTCTCCAGGACAGACTTGAACACTGAAGCTTTCTTT

J gene: TRBJ1-2
D gene: TRBD1
V gene: TRBV6-5
clone size: NA
CDR3 protein: CASSYRGTENYGYTF
CDR3 DNA: TGTGCCAGCAGTTACCGTGGGACAGAGAACTATGGCTACACCTTC

J gene: TRBJ2-7
D gene: TRBD2
V gene: TRBV20-1
clone size: NA
CDR3 protein: CSASRAGGTPEQYF
CDR3 DNA: TGCAGTGCTTCCCGGGCGGGAGGGACCCCCGAGCAGTACTTC

J gene: TRBJ1-2
D gene: NA
V gene: TRBV20-1
clone size: few
CDR3 protein: CSARERQAGYTF
CDR3 DNA: TGCAGTGCTAGGGAAAGACAGGCTGGCTACACCTTC

J gene: TRBJ2-1
D gene: NA
V gene: TRBV20-1
clone size: NA
CDR3 protein: CSALPTGSSYNEQFF
CDR3 DNA: TGCAGTGCTCTCCCGACGGGGAGCTCCTACAATGAGCAGTTCTTC

J gene: TRBJ2-3
D gene: NA
V gene: TRBV5-5
clone size: NA
CDR3 protein: CASSLFGSGTDTQYF
CDR3 DNA: TGTGCCAGCAGCTTATTCGGGAGTGGCACAGATACGCAGTATTTT

J gene: TRBJ2-2
D gene: TRBD1
V gene: TRBV11-1
clone size: many
CDR3 protein: CASSLDRGVDTGELFF
CDR3 DNA: TGTGCCAGCAGCTTAGACAGGGGGGTCGACACCGGGGAGCTGTTTTTT

J gene: TRBJ2-1
D gene: NA
V gene: TRBV11-2
clone size: few
CDR3 protein: CASSPFRANYNEQFF
CDR3 DNA: TGTGCCAGCAGCCCGTTTCGGGCCAACTACAATGAGCAGTTCTTC

J gene: TRBJ1-2
D gene: NA
V gene: TRBV6-1
clone size: NA
CDR3 protein: CASSEASYTF
CDR3 DNA: TGTGCCAGCAGTGAAGCGAGCTACACCTTC

J gene: TRBJ1-2
D gene: NA
V gene: TRBV12-3/TRBV12-4
clone size: few
CDR3 protein: CASTPPGQYGYTF
CDR3 DNA: TGTGCCAGCACCCCGCCAGGGCAGTATGGCTACACCTTC

J gene: TRBJ2-3
D gene: NA
V gene: TRBV11-2
clone size: few
CDR3 protein: CASSLFGFTDTQYF
CDR3 DNA: TGTGCCAGCAGCTTATTTGGGTTCACAGATACGCAGTATTTT

J gene: TRBJ2-5
D gene: NA
V gene: TRBV14
clone size: NA
CDR3 protein: CASSQDGRTLETQYF
CDR3 DNA: TGTGCCAGCAGCCAAGACGGCCGGACTTTAGAGACCCAGTACTTC

J gene: TRBJ2-3
D gene: NA
V gene: TRBV3-1
clone size: few
CDR3 protein: CASSQVTREATQYF
CDR3 DNA: TGTGCCAGCAGCCAAGTCACGAGGGAGGCTACGCAGTATTTT

J gene: TRBJ2-1
D gene: NA
V gene: TRBV6-5
clone size: few
CDR3 protein: CASSLIGPNEQFF
CDR3 DNA: TGTGCCAGCAGTTTGATCGGCCCTAATGAGCAGTTCTTC

J gene: TRBJ2-7
D gene: NA
V gene: TRBV5-6
clone size: NA
CDR3 protein: CASSFGDPSYEQYF
CDR3 DNA: TGTGCCAGCAGTTTCGGGGACCCATCCTACGAGCAGTACTTC